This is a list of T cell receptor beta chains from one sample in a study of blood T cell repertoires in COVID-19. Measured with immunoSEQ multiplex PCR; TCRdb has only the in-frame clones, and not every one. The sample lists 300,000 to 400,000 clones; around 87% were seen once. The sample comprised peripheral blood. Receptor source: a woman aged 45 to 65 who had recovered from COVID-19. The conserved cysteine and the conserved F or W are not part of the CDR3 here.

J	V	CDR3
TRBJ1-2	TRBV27	ASSTGTGGLIYGYT
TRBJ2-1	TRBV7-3	ASSSGLAGVNEQF
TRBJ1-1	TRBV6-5	ASTQTGNTEAF
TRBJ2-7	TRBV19	ASSIPGQGAYEQY
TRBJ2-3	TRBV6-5	ASSRRDTQY
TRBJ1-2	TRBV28	ASSPGPYGYT
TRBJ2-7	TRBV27	ASSVGGAAYEQY
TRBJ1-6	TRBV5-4	ASHSGGNYNSPLH
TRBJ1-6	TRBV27	ASSLGALNSPLH
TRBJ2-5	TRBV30	AWSPNQETQY
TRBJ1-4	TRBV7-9	ASSLGAHEKLF
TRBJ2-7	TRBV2	ASSEGGPGRYEQY
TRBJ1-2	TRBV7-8	ASSSSPGQGGYT
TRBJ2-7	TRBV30	AWSSGTRTYEQY
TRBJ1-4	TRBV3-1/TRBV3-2	ASSQDTGGRALF
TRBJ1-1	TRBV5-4	ASSFKGGNTEAF
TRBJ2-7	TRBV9	ASSVGDRGLYYEQY
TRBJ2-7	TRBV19	ASSIRDRAYEQY
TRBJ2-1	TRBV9	ASSDRGESYNEQF
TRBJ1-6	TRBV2	ASSVDRGNSPLH
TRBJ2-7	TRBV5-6	ASSSSGAYSYEQY
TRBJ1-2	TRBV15	ATSRDFLTDYGYT
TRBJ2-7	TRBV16	ASSVDRDSEQY
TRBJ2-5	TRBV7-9	ASRPGHRERETQY
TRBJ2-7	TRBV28	ASSPLGAGATYEQY
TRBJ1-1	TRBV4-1	ATTTGGHTEAF
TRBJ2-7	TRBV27	ASRPAGTGWSYEQY
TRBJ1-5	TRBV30	AWSLGHNSNQPQH
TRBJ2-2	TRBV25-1	ASSERWSSTGELF
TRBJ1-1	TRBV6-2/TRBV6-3	ASSYPRQRNTEAF
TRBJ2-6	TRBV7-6	ASSQGTGANVLT
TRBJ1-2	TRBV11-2	ASSPRDSVYGYT
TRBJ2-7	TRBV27	ASRETGQHEQY
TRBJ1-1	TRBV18	ASSPTGGTEAF
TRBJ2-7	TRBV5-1	ASSFGTGGYEQY
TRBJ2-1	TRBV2	ASSEQGPYNEQF
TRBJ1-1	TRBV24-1	ATSGGYRGEAF
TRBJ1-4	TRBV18	ASSPESQSNEKLF
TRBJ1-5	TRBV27	ASSLSGGGPVNQPQH
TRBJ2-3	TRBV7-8	ASSFVAGDTQY
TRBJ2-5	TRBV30	AWWGGPGGLRETQY
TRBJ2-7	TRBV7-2	ASSLAPSGATYEQY
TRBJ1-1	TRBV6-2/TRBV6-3	ASSRGSSRETEAF
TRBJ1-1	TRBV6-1	ASSDLGALVVRAF